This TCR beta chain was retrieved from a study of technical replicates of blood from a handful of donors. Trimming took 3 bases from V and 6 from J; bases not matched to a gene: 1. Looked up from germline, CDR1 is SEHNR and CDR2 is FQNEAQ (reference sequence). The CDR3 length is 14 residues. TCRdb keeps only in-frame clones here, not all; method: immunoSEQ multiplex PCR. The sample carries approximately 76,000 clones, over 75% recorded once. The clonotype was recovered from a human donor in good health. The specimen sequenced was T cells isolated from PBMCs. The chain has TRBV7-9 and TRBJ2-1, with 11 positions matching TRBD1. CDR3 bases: TGTGCCAGCAGCTTCGGGACAGGGGGCAATGAGCAGTTCTTC. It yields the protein CASSFGTGGNEQFF.